The entry below describes one TCR beta chain. With iRepertoire HTBI primers and Arm-PCR of CDR3 regions, TCR beta libraries were built. TCRdb passed the multiplex PCR reads through MiXCR, listing each CDR3 protein once. The sample carries 700,000 or so distinct CDR3 sequences, 30% recorded once. Time point described: persistent/refractory GD, antithyroid drugs over 5 years with positive TRAb. PBMC RNA served as the TCR library source. The CDR3 is 17 residues long. The V and J ends lost 4 bases and 4 bases respectively, with 21 bases between them. The germline gives CDR1 SGHKS, CDR2 YYEKEE (reference sequence). The record originates from a study of regulatory T cells in long-lasting Graves disease.

The rearrangement joins TRBV5-5 to TRBJ2-1, with D uncertain. The material sequenced was peripheral blood mononuclear cells (PBMCs), taken when the disease was refractory, from a patient treated with antithyroid drugs. This TCR was recovered from a female donor with Graves disease. The CDR3 loop reads CASSGEDPARPYNEQFF. CDR3 nucleotide sequence: TGTGCCAGCAGCGGAGAAGACCCCGCAAGGCCTTACAATGAGCAGTTCTTC.